Following are 29 T cell receptor beta chains from one sample sequenced in a study of vaccination and CD4 T cells after COVID-19. Sequencing of the DNA from cultured CD4+ T cells was carried out with the Oncomine TCR Beta short-read assay. TCRdb re-analysed the PCR reads in MiXCR, keeping a single row per CDR3 protein. Of approximately 8,100 distinct CDR3 sequences listed, 64% are singletons. Stated treatment: roughly ten-day PBMC culture with coronavirus spike peptide pools or control peptides (ViraFEST assay). These receptors have no known antigen. The sequenced sample consisted of CD4+ T cells from blood, cultured in vitro. The receptors originated from a human donor who had recovered from COVID-19.

CDR3 sequence reads: CSAREMTGVWDEQYF. The CDR3 nucleotides read TGCAGTGCTAGAGAGATGACAGGGGTGTGGGACGAGCAGTACTTC. V usage is TRBV20-1 and J usage is TRBJ2-7; 8 bases line up with TRBD1. V lost 0 bases to trimming and J lost 5 bases; unmatched junction nucleotides: 9. Germline loops: CDR1 DFQATT, CDR2 SNEGSKA (reference sequence). The CDR3 runs 15 residues.

The rearrangement links TRBV7-9 to TRBJ1-2, with 10 bases that match TRBD1. V shed 0 bases and J 8 bases; nucleotides not matched to a gene: 12. CDR1 is SEHNR and CDR2 is FQNEAQ in the germline V gene (reference sequence). This CDR3 comprises 17 residues. The CDR3 DNA reads as TGTGCCAGCAGCTTAGCCGGGACAGGGGCCCTCATAGGGGGCTACACCTTC. Its translation is CASSLAGTGALIGGYTF.

This rearrangement joins TRBV6-1 to TRBJ2-5; 7 bases line up with TRBD2. Trimming took 6 bases from V and 5 from J; bases not matched to a gene: 9. This CDR3 is 14 amino acids long. Germline CDR1 is MNHNS and CDR2 is SASEGT. CDR3 sequence: CASSRTRGGETQYF. The CDR3 nucleotides are TGTGCCAGCAGCCGGACGCGGGGAGGGGAGACCCAGTACTTC.

This clonotype was seen more than once but under ten times. This chain uses TRBV7-2 with TRBJ1-2, with a possible D match to TRBD1 (5 bases). Trimming removed 2 bases from V and 4 bases from J, with 20 bases in between. Germline CDR1 SGHTA, CDR2 FQGNSA. There are 17 residues in the CDR3. The CDR3 DNA sequence: TGTGCCAGCAGCTTAAACCCCCCCGGGACGGAGCTCTATGGCTACACCTTC. Its translation: CASSLNPPGTELYGYTF.

The chain is built from TRBV5-1 and TRBJ1-2; a weak D match, TRBD1 (6 bases). Germline V gene lookup returns CDR1 SGHRS and CDR2 YFSETQ. CDR3 size: 13 residues. The V and J ends lost 5 bases and 3 bases respectively, with 11 bases between them. CDR3 in amino acids: CASRKNRDYGYTF. In nucleotides, the CDR3 is TGCGCCAGCAGGAAAAACAGGGACTATGGCTACACCTTC.

The sample holds a few counts of this clonotype. The V gene is TRBV7-3, the J gene TRBJ2-5, with TRBD2 matching 8 bases. This CDR3 is 15 amino acids long. The trim removed 2 bases at V and 0 bases at J, leaving 2 bases unmatched. Looked up from germline, CDR1 is SGHTA and CDR2 is FQGTGA. The CDR3 loop reads CASSLLRGDQETQYF. The CDR3 DNA follows: TGTGCCAGCAGCTTATTGCGGGGGGACCAAGAGACCCAGTACTTC.

The chain uses TRBV27 and TRBJ2-7; D is possibly TRBD2 (5 bases). The V end was cut by 5 bases, the J end by 0 bases, with 14 bases between. Germline CDR1 is MNHEY and CDR2 is SMNVEV (reference sequence). The CDR3 contains 15 residues. CDR3 bases: TGTGCCAGCAGTCTCCGGCCGGGGAGCTCCTACGAGCAGTACTTC. Amino acid sequence: CASSLRPGSSYEQYF.

This chain joins TRBV5-8 and TRBJ1-5; 8 bases are shared with TRBD1. This CDR3 region has 15 residues. Losses at the gene ends were 5 bases for V and 2 bases for J; bases not matched to a gene: 6. CDR1 SGHTS and CDR2 YDEGEE come from the germline V gene. CDR3 coding DNA: TGTGCCAGCAGAACGGACAGGGTGGGCAATCAGCCCCAGCATTTT. It encodes CASRTDRVGNQPQHF.

The chain combines TRBV20-1 with TRBJ2-5; TRBD2 matches 7 bases. This CDR3 region has 12 residues. The V gene end was trimmed by 7 bases and the J gene end by 6 bases; junction bases not matched to a gene: 8. The germline V gene encodes CDR1 DFQATT and CDR2 SNEGSKA (reference sequence). CDR3 protein: CSGLAAGKTQYF. The CDR3 DNA follows: TGCAGTGGCCTAGCGGCGGGAAAGACCCAGTACTTC.

The gene calls are TRBV19 and TRBJ1-1; no reliable D call. V was cut by 1 base and J by 6 bases, with 9 bases left in between. This CDR3 spans 13 amino acids. Germline assignment: CDR1 LNHDA and CDR2 SQIVND (reference sequence). The CDR3 is CASSIGPVAEAFF. The DNA of the CDR3 is TGTGCCAGTAGTATAGGGCCGGTAGCTGAAGCTTTCTTT.

The rearrangement uses TRBV14 and TRBJ1-1, with a weak D call TRBD1 (6 bases). The germline gives CDR1 SGHDN, CDR2 FVKESK. The CDR3 totals 18 residues. Trimming shortened V by 1 base and J by 3 bases, and 21 bases separated the two germline ends. The CDR3 region has the DNA TGTGCCAGCAGCCAAGTTCGTCGGGGGGGCGGAGGGGACACTGAAGCTTTCTTT. Its translation: CASSQVRRGGGGDTEAFF.

This clonotype came up once. V gene TRBV29-1 combines with J gene TRBJ2-2; TRBD1 might be the D (6 bases). Between the trimmed V and J ends, which lost 6 bases and 4 bases, there was a span of 18 bases. The CDR3 is 15 amino acids. Germline CDR1 SQVTM, CDR2 ANQGSEA. CDR3 nucleotide sequence: TGCAGCGTGGCAATCACAGGGTTGAGCACCGGGGAGCTGTTTTTT. Translating it yields CSVAITGLSTGELFF.

CDR3 sequence (DNA): TGTGCCAGTAGTTGGGGGTTCGAAGCTTTCTTT. Protein sequence: CASSWGFEAFF. The chain uses TRBV19 and TRBJ1-1; a weak D match, TRBD1 (5 bases). Germline V gene lookup returns CDR1 LNHDA and CDR2 SQIVND (reference sequence). The CDR3 covers 11 residues. Trimming pared 5 bases from V and 8 bases from J, leaving 9 bases between.

This chain connects TRBV15 to TRBJ2-2; 9 nucleotides line up with TRBD1. The CDR3 has 18 amino acids. V was clipped by 4 bases and J by 6 bases; unmatched bases: 15. Germline CDR1 LNHNV, CDR2 YYDKDF (reference sequence). The CDR3 reads CATSTPRPGQGLSGELFF. In nucleotides, the CDR3 is TGTGCCACCAGCACCCCTAGACCGGGACAGGGTTTATCCGGGGAGCTGTTTTTT.

This clonotype was counted a single time. The genes are TRBV19 and TRBJ2-7, with D uncertain. V lost 8 bases, J lost 2 bases, and 16 bases lay in between. Germline V gene lookup returns CDR1 LNHDA and CDR2 SQIVND (reference sequence). This CDR3 region has 14 residues. The CDR3 is CASLSLNDPYEQYF. CDR3 coding DNA: TGTGCCAGTTTAAGCCTAAATGACCCCTACGAGCAGTACTTC.

There are a few counts of this clonotype. This chain uses TRBV2 with TRBJ1-2; no clear D gene. CDR1 and CDR2 (germline): SNHLY, FYNNEI. Trimming pared 5 bases from V and 7 bases from J, leaving 11 bases between. The CDR3 runs to 12 residues. This chain's CDR3 is CASSRASSGYTF. CDR3 nucleotides: TGTGCCAGCAGTCGGGCCTCCAGTGGCTACACCTTC. The full variable domain, its missing parts supplied by reference TRBV2 and TRBJ1-2, is EPEVTQTPSHQVTQMGQEVILRCVPISNHLYFYWYRQILGQKVEFLVSFYNNEISEKSEIFDDQFSVERPDGSNFTLKIRSTKLEDSAMYFCASSRASSGYTFGSGTRLTVV.

This chain joins TRBV20-1 and TRBJ2-2, with D unresolved. V gave up 0 bases and J gave up 0 bases, with 11 bases separating them. The CDR3 sequence is 16 residues long. CDR1 DFQATT and CDR2 SNEGSKA come from the germline V gene (reference sequence). CDR3 bases: TGCAGTGCTAGAGATGGTAGGGCAACGAACACCGGGGAGCTGTTTTTT. Its protein is CSARDGRATNTGELFF.

The chain uses TRBV10-3 and TRBJ1-1; TRBD1 matches at 9 bases. The CDR3 is made up of 13 amino acids. Trimming cost V 10 bases and J 5 bases; bases outside gene matches: 8. Per the germline V gene, CDR1 is ENHRY and CDR2 is SYGVKD. The CDR3 sequence: CATGQGMGTEAFF. The CDR3 DNA follows: TGTGCCACCGGACAGGGGATGGGGACTGAAGCTTTCTTT.

The chain recombines TRBV20-1 with TRBJ1-5, with 7 nucleotides matching TRBD1. CDR3 length: 14 amino acids. V gave up 5 bases and J gave up 3 bases; unmatched junction bases: 7. The germline gives CDR1 DFQATT, CDR2 SNEGSKA (reference sequence). The CDR3 spells CSAATTGDNQPQHF. The CDR3 DNA sequence: TGCAGTGCTGCGACAACAGGGGACAATCAGCCCCAGCATTTT.

The V gene is TRBV5-8, the J gene TRBJ2-7, with D possibly TRBD2 on 6 matching bases. With 4 bases removed from V and 1 base from J, the gap between germline ends came to 12 bases. CDR3 size: 14 residues. The V gene's germline CDR1 is SGHTS and CDR2 YDEGEE. CDR3: CASSRGGASYEQYF. The DNA for the CDR3 is TGTGCCAGCAGCAGGGGAGGTGCTTCCTACGAGCAGTACTTC.

The chain links TRBV5-4 to TRBJ1-5; the match to TRBD1 covers 9 bases. This CDR3 contains 15 residues. Trimming removed 4 bases from V and 5 bases from J; junction bases left unmatched: 7. CDR1 SGHNT and CDR2 YYREEE come from the germline V gene (reference sequence). The CDR3 sequence: CASSPGTGMDQPQHF. Here the CDR3 DNA reads TGTGCCAGCAGCCCCGGGACAGGGATGGATCAGCCCCAGCATTTT.

The rearrangement joins TRBV20-1 to TRBJ1-2; no definite D call. CDR3 size: 16 residues. Between the trimmed V and J ends, which lost 0 bases and 3 bases, there was a span of 17 bases. The germline V gene encodes CDR1 DFQATT and CDR2 SNEGSKA (reference sequence). The CDR3: CSARDVLTKADYGYTF. Written as DNA, the CDR3 is TGCAGTGCTAGAGATGTTTTAACGAAAGCTGACTATGGCTACACCTTC.

The chain employs TRBV24-1 and TRBJ2-5; maybe TRBD1 (5 bases). The CDR3 is 14 amino acids. Between the trimmed V and J ends, which lost 3 bases and 5 bases, there was a span of 12 bases. CDR1 and CDR2 from the germline V gene are KGHDR and SFDVKD. In nucleotides, the CDR3 is TGTGCCACCAGTGATATATCAGGGCTGGAGACCCAGTACTTC. It is translated as CATSDISGLETQYF.

This clonotype turned up a few times. The chain employs TRBV19 and TRBJ1-5; the D gene is possibly TRBD1 (5 bases). The CDR3 spans 12 residues. The V gene's germline CDR1 is LNHDA and CDR2 SQIVND (reference sequence). The V end lost 7 bases, the J end lost 11 bases, and 15 bases lay between the germline ends. Here the CDR3 DNA reads TGTGCCAGTAATGACCAGGGTATGGCCCAGCATTTT. Protein product: CASNDQGMAQHF. Full variable domain (remainder filled in from reference TRBV19 and TRBJ1-5): DGGITQSPKYLFRKEGQNVTLSCEQNLNHDAMYWYRQDPGQGLRLIYYSQIVNDFQKGDIAEGYSVSREKKESFPLTVTSAQKNPTAFYLCASNDQGMAQHFGDGTRLSIL.

The V gene is TRBV19, the J gene TRBJ1-2; TRBD1 aligns across 8 bases. Germline V CDR1 and CDR2: LNHDA, SQIVND (reference sequence). The CDR3 is made up of 14 amino acids. Unmatched junction bases numbered 15, after V lost 10 bases and J lost 8 bases. The CDR3 region has the DNA TGTGCCACCATAAAGTCAGGACAGGGCAGCGGCTACACCTTC. The encoded protein is CATIKSGQGSGYTF.

The rearrangement uses TRBV20-1 and TRBJ2-2, with 10 bases identical to TRBD2. This CDR3 comprises 17 residues. With V trimmed by 0 bases and J by 0 bases, 4 bases remained unmatched. The germline V gene has CDR1 DFQATT and CDR2 SNEGSKA (reference sequence). The CDR3 spells CSARDLTSGSNTGELFF. CDR3 sequence (DNA): TGCAGTGCTAGAGATCTGACTAGCGGGTCGAACACCGGGGAGCTGTTTTTT.

This chain joins TRBV6-2 or TRBV6-3 and TRBJ1-1; D is uncertain. Deletions cut 5 bases from V and 6 bases from J, with 19 bases between. Germline V lookup: CDR1 MNHEY, CDR2 SVGEGT. This CDR3 spans 15 amino acids. CDR3 sequence reads: CASSPRAVKKAEAFF. The CDR3 nucleotides read TGTGCCAGCAGTCCCCGGGCAGTCAAAAAGGCTGAAGCTTTCTTT.

The chain links TRBV29-1 to TRBJ2-3; no reliable D call. Germline CDR1 and CDR2: SQVTM and ANQGSEA. Trimming cost V 3 bases and J 6 bases, with 4 bases left between them. The CDR3 has 10 residues. The CDR3 DNA is TGCAGCGTTGAGTTTGATACGCAGTATTTT. As protein: CSVEFDTQYF.

The rearrangement links TRBV7-6 to TRBJ2-5; TRBD2 aligns across 7 bases. The CDR3 sequence is 16 residues long. Germline V CDR1 and CDR2: SGHVS, FNYEAQ. V dropped 5 bases and J dropped 1; count of bases not matched to a gene: 10. The CDR3 here is CASSAPLERGQETQYF. The CDR3 DNA follows: TGTGCCAGCAGCGCCCCCCTGGAGCGGGGCCAAGAGACCCAGTACTTC.